This T cell receptor beta chain stems from a study of blood T cell repertoires in COVID-19. The method was immunoSEQ multiplex PCR; TCRdb's version includes in-frame clones alone and lacks a portion of them. The data contain 100,000 to 150,000 clones, about four fifths of them singletons. CDR3 length: 11 residues. Germline V CDR1 and CDR2: DFQATT, SNEGSKA (reference sequence). V was shortened by 0 bases and J by 9 bases, with 6 bases between the two germline ends. The chain uses TRBV20-1 and TRBJ2-1; D remains unclear. This receptor was obtained from a man aged 55-75 years with acute or convalescent COVID-19. Sequencing input: peripheral blood. As DNA, the CDR3 is TGCAGTGCTAGAGATCGGAGTGAGCAGTTCTTC. This codes for CSARDRSEQFF.